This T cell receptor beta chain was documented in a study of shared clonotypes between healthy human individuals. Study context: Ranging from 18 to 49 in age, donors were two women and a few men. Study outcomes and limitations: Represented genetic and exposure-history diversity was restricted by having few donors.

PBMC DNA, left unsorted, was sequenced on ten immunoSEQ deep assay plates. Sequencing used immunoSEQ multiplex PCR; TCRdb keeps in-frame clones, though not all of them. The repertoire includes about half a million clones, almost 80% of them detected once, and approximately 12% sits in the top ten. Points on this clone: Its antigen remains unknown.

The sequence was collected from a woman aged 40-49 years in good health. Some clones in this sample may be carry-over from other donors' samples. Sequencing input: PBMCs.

The CDR3 loop reads CASMNSGSSTDTQYF. The CDR3 DNA is TGTGCCAGCATGAATAGCGGGAGTAGCACAGATACGCAGTATTTT. V usage is TRBV6-1 and J usage is TRBJ2-3, with TRBD2 matching over 9 bases. Germline V CDR1 and CDR2: MNHNS, SASEGT. This CDR3 is built from 15 residues. V lost 7 bases, J lost 0 bases, and 5 bases stayed unmatched.